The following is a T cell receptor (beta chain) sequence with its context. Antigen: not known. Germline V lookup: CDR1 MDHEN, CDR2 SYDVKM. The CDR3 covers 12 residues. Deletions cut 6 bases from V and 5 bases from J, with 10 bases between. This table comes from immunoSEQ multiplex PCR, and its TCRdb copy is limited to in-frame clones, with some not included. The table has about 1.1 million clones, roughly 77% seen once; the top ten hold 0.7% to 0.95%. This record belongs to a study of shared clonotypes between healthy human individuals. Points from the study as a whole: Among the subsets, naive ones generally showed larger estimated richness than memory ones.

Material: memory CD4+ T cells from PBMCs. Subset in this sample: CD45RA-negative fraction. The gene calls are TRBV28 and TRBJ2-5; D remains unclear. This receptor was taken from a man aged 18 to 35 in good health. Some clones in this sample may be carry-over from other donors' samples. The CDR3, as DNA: TGTGCCAGCAGCCCCGGACGCGAGACCCAGTACTTC. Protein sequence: CASSPGRETQYF.